This TCR beta chain was recovered during a study of blood T cell repertoires in COVID-19. Study overall: Samples representing acute and convalescent COVID-19 were sourced from the United States, Italy and Spain. The analysed material was cDNA or gDNA that came from T cells, B-cell-depleted T cells, or PBMCs.

Seattle researchers signed up patients amid active infection and tracked them longitudinally. The germline gives CDR1 LGHDT, CDR2 YNNKEL (reference sequence). This CDR3 contains 13 residues. V lost 3 bases to trimming and J lost 4 bases, with 9 bases between them. Original handling: Amplification of reference gene primers provided the estimated nucleated cell counts. Method: immunoSEQ multiplex PCR; TCRdb's copy keeps in-frame clones and lacks some. The DNA was the basis for D and trimming; V, J and clone size are from that table. This table holds about 300,000 clones, about 90% found once. This TCR came from a woman aged 45-65 years with COVID-19, enrolled during active disease. Material for sequencing was peripheral blood. V is TRBV3-1 (or the pseudogene TRBV3-2) and J is TRBJ1-2; D possibly corresponds to TRBD1 (5 bases). The CDR3 is CASSQGGGYGYTF. In DNA, the CDR3 is TGTGCCAGCAGCCAGGGCGGGGGCTATGGCTACACCTTC.